The 11 T cell receptor beta chains presented below share a single source sample, sequenced in a study of cytomegalovirus exposure and HLA in healthy donors. The PCR was carried out with 60 Vbeta primers and 13 Jbeta primers. Profiled with immunoSEQ multiplex PCR; TCRdb holds only in-frame clones, not every one. Of fewer than 200,000 clones listed, roughly 71% are singletons. The sample taken for sequencing was PBMCs. All receptors derive from a girl aged 10 to 17 in good health and CMV-seronegative.

This clone was counted only a few times. The J gene is TRBJ2-2, the V gene TRBV10-2; the match to TRBD1 covers 8 bases. V gave up 6 bases and J gave up 4 bases; unmatched junction bases: 10. The CDR3 spans 16 residues. Germline lookup yields CDR1 WSHSY and CDR2 SAAADI. CDR3 sequence reads: CASRDPGTGFTGELFF. The CDR3 DNA reads TGCGCCAGCAGGGATCCCGGGACAGGTTTCACCGGGGAGCTGTTTTTT.

The V gene is TRBV6-4, the J gene TRBJ1-5, with 7 positions matching TRBD1. CDR3 length: 13 residues. Germline CDR1 and CDR2: MRHNA and SNTAGT. V shed 5 bases and J 5 bases; nucleotides not matched to a gene: 3. The CDR3 coding sequence is TGTGCCAGCAGTCGGGACAGCTATCAGCCCCAGCATTTT. It is translated as CASSRDSYQPQHF.

This clone showed up just once. This CDR3 is CASSEGAQTEAFF. CDR3 bases: TGCGCCAGCAGTGAGGGGGCTCAAACTGAAGCTTTCTTT. The chain uses TRBV10-2 and TRBJ1-1, with TRBD1 as a possible D gene (5 bases). The CDR3 totals 13 residues. Germline CDR1 WSHSY, CDR2 SAAADI. The V end lost 2 bases, the J end lost 5 bases, and 9 bases lay between the germline ends.

CDR3 sequence (DNA): TGTGCCAGCAGCTTCCCTAGCGGGGGGGCAACAGATACGCAGTATTTT. Its translation: CASSFPSGGATDTQYF. The genes are TRBV5-4 and TRBJ2-3, with 12 bases that match TRBD2. With V trimmed by 2 bases and J by 3 bases, 4 bases remained unmatched. The CDR3 sequence is 16 residues long. The V gene's germline CDR1 is SGHNT and CDR2 YYREEE (reference sequence).

The chain combines TRBV7-9 with TRBJ1-1, with D perhaps TRBD1 (5 bases). The V end was cut by 5 bases, the J end by 1 base, with 11 bases between. CDR1 SEHNR and CDR2 FQNEAQ come from the germline V gene (reference sequence). The CDR3 has 14 amino acids. The CDR3 is CASSPSGQNTEAFF. CDR3 bases: TGTGCCAGCAGCCCGTCAGGACAGAACACTGAAGCTTTCTTT.

The chain uses TRBV9 and TRBJ2-7; tentative D call: TRBD1 (5 bases). The V and J ends lost 4 bases and 2 bases respectively, with 13 bases between them. The CDR3 has 14 amino acids. Germline V gene sequence: CDR1 SGDLS, CDR2 YYNGEE. This chain's CDR3 is CASSPLDRPYEQYF. CDR3 sequence (DNA): TGTGCCAGCAGCCCCCTCGACAGACCCTACGAGCAGTACTTC.

The chain couples TRBV7-9 to TRBJ1-5, with 8 nucleotides matching TRBD1. The ends lost 5 bases at V and 4 bases at J; junction bases unmatched: 10. Looked up from germline, CDR1 is SEHNR and CDR2 is FQNEAQ (reference sequence). The CDR3 is 16 amino acids. The CDR3 coding sequence is TGTGCCAGCAGCCCTCCGGGACAGGCAGGAAATCAGCCCCAGCATTTT. It yields the protein CASSPPGQAGNQPQHF.

The V call is TRBV5-8, the J call TRBJ2-2, with D uncertain. V was pared by 4 bases and J by 1 base, with 14 bases between. This CDR3 is 16 amino acids long. Germline lookup yields CDR1 SGHTS and CDR2 YDEGEE. The CDR3 nucleotides are TGTGCCAGCAGCGCTCGCGAACGGTGGAACACCGGGGAGCTGTTTTTT. Protein sequence: CASSARERWNTGELFF.

This clone was counted between two and nine times. V gene TRBV27 combines with J gene TRBJ2-3; 8 positions match TRBD2. CDR1 is MNHEY, CDR2 SMNVEV, per germline (reference sequence). This CDR3 has 14 residues. V shed 6 bases and J 6 bases; nucleotides not matched to a gene: 8. In DNA, the CDR3 is TGTGCCAGCAGAAGACAGACTAGCGTGGATACGCAGTATTTT. Translated, it gives CASRRQTSVDTQYF.

The chain has TRBV9 and TRBJ2-2; 9 bases map to TRBD1. Germline V lookup: CDR1 SGDLS, CDR2 YYNGEE. This CDR3 contains 15 residues. Trimming removed 5 bases from V and 1 base from J; junction bases left unmatched: 3. CDR3 nucleotides: TGTGCCAGCAGGCCGACAGGGGGGAACACCGGGGAGCTGTTTTTT. It specifies CASRPTGGNTGELFF.

CDR3: CAISAGLAGGRDNEQFF. CDR3 DNA sequence: TGTGCCATCAGTGCGGGACTAGCGGGGGGGCGCGACAATGAGCAGTTCTTC. The chain links TRBV10-3 to TRBJ2-1, with TRBD2 matching over 16 bases. Germline lookup yields CDR1 ENHRY and CDR2 SYGVKD. The junction had 5 bases not matched to a gene; V was cut back by 4 bases and J by 5 bases. The CDR3 is 17 amino acids.